Shown below are 12 T cell receptor beta chains from a single sample sequenced in a study of cytomegalovirus exposure and HLA in healthy donors. Vbeta (60) and Jbeta (13) primers were used in the PCR. Profiled with immunoSEQ multiplex PCR; TCRdb holds only in-frame clones, not every one. The sample records about 120,000 clones, under 90% being singletons. Material: PBMCs. These receptors all stem from a woman aged 25-40 years in good health and CMV-seronegative.

The genes are TRBV5-8 and TRBJ2-7; 9 bases map to TRBD1. The V gene end was trimmed by 0 bases and the J gene end by 2 bases; junction bases not matched to a gene: 3. Germline loops: CDR1 SGHTS, CDR2 YDEGEE. The length of the CDR3 is 15 residues. The CDR3 bases are TGTGCCAGCAGCTTGGAGGGACAGGGCGCCTACGAGCAGTACTTC. It is translated as CASSLEGQGAYEQYF.

Here the CDR3 reads CASSEGAGSEQYF. The CDR3 DNA follows: TGTGCCAGCAGTGAGGGGGCTGGGAGTGAGCAGTACTTC. The V and J genes are TRBV25-1 and TRBJ2-7, with D tentatively TRBD1 (6 bases). Germline lookup yields CDR1 MGHDK and CDR2 SYGVNS. V lost 3 bases and J lost 7, with 13 bases in between. This CDR3 is built from 13 residues.

The rearrangement joins TRBV5-4 to TRBJ2-5; D possibly corresponds to TRBD1 (7 bases). V lost 2 bases and J 5 bases, leaving 10 bases between the germline ends. CDR1 SGHNT and CDR2 YYREEE come from the germline V gene (reference sequence). The CDR3 runs to 13 residues. CDR3 protein: CASSFAGGETQYF. In nucleotides, the CDR3 is TGTGCCAGCAGCTTCGCAGGGGGGGAGACCCAGTACTTC.

This chain uses TRBV5-1 with TRBJ2-1; 15 nucleotides match TRBD2. Germline-derived CDR1 and CDR2 are SGHRS and YFSETQ. V shed 4 bases and J 7 bases; nucleotides not matched to a gene: 6. The CDR3 sequence is 16 residues long. The CDR3 sequence: CASSPRGTSGGNEQFF. The CDR3 DNA is TGCGCCAGCAGCCCTCGTGGGACTAGCGGGGGGAATGAGCAGTTCTTC.

This chain joins TRBV28 and TRBJ2-5; 7 nucleotides agree with TRBD1. This CDR3 is 15 amino acids long. After removal of 1 base from V and 2 bases from J, the junction contained 4 bases not matched to a gene. Germline values: CDR1 MDHEN, CDR2 SYDVKM. Here the CDR3 DNA reads TGTGCCAGCAGTTTATACGGGACAGATCAAGAGACCCAGTACTTC. Translating it yields CASSLYGTDQETQYF.

This sequence joins TRBV5-1 and TRBJ1-4; 9 bases agree with TRBD1. The CDR3 extends over 15 amino acids. With V trimmed by 1 base and J by 7 bases, 5 bases remained unmatched. Germline V lookup: CDR1 SGHRS, CDR2 YFSETQ. CDR3 sequence (DNA): TGCGCCAGCAGCTTGACAGGGGGCCTCAGTGAAAAACTGTTTTTT. Translated, it gives CASSLTGGLSEKLFF.

This sequence joins TRBV28 and TRBJ1-1; TRBD1 matches 8 bases. The V gene's germline CDR1 is MDHEN and CDR2 SYDVKM. Trimming removed 8 bases from V and 11 bases from J; junction bases left unmatched: 16. The length of the CDR3 is 14 residues. The CDR3: CASGGIAGGELAFF. The CDR3 nucleotides read TGTGCCAGCGGGGGGATAGCAGGGGGCGAACTTGCTTTCTTT. Full variable domain (outside the CDR3, taken from reference TRBV28 and TRBJ1-1): DVKVTQSSRYLVKRTGEKVFLECVQDMDHENMFWYRQDPGLGLRLIYFSYDVKMKEKGDIPEGYSVSREKKERFSLILESASTNQTSMYLCASGGIAGGELAFFGQGTRLTVV.

V is TRBV28 and J is TRBJ2-5, with 7 bases identical to TRBD2. J was trimmed by 5 bases and V by 11 bases; bases with no gene match: 11. Germline V gene sequence: CDR1 MDHEN, CDR2 SYDVKM. This CDR3 has 13 residues. The CDR3 bases are TGTGCCGGGGGTGGGGCGGGGGACGAGACCCAGTACTTC. It yields the protein CAGGGAGDETQYF. Drawing the rest from reference TRBV28 and TRBJ2-5, the complete variable domain is DVKVTQSSRYLVKRTGEKVFLECVQDMDHENMFWYRQDPGLGLRLIYFSYDVKMKEKGDIPEGYSVSREKKERFSLILESASTNQTSMYLCAGGGAGDETQYFGPGTRLLVL.

This clone came up a few times. The gene calls are TRBV4-1 and TRBJ1-1; D is unresolved. The CDR3 sequence is 15 residues long. Trimming pared 0 bases from V and 4 bases from J, leaving 12 bases between. Germline V lookup: CDR1 MGHRA, CDR2 YSYEKL. CDR3: CASSQDPGYITEAFF. CDR3 DNA: TGCGCCAGCAGCCAAGATCCGGGTTACATCACTGAAGCTTTCTTT.

The V call is TRBV10-2, the J call TRBJ2-2, with D tentatively TRBD2 (5 bases). Per the germline V gene, CDR1 is WSHSY and CDR2 is SAAADI. The CDR3 consists of 15 residues. Trimming took 4 bases from V and 5 from J, leaving 14 bases between them. The CDR3 is CASSVERRGTGELFF. Written as DNA, the CDR3 is TGCGCCAGCAGTGTCGAGCGGAGAGGGACCGGGGAGCTGTTTTTT.

V usage is TRBV5-1 and J usage is TRBJ2-1; 8 positions agree with TRBD2. CDR1 is SGHRS and CDR2 is YFSETQ in the germline V gene. Trimming at V came to 3 bases and at J to 7 bases, leaving 12 bases not matched to a gene. This CDR3 is built from 16 residues. The CDR3 is CASSSGTGGPGNEQFF. CDR3 bases: TGCGCCAGCAGCTCCGGCACGGGAGGGCCTGGGAATGAGCAGTTCTTC.

The J gene is TRBJ1-2, the V gene TRBV27, with TRBD1 matching 10 bases. The CDR3 loop spans 14 amino acids. Germline CDR1 reads MNHEY; CDR2 reads SMNVEV (reference sequence). V trimming: 4 bases; J trimming: 7 bases; junction bases outside the gene matches: 6. CDR3 in amino acids: CASSSETGGGGYTF. DNA for the CDR3: TGTGCCAGCAGTTCGGAGACAGGGGGCGGTGGCTACACCTTC.